These T cell receptor beta chains were read from a single sample in a study of cytomegalovirus exposure and HLA in healthy donors. This table comes from immunoSEQ multiplex PCR, and its TCRdb copy is limited to in-frame clones, with some not included. The sample holds 150,000 to 200,000 clones, more than 65% seen once. Sequencing was done on a sample of PBMCs. Receptors were obtained from a woman younger than 45 in good health and CMV-seropositive. The CDR3 runs from the conserved cysteine through the conserved F or W. Fields, in order: V gene, D gene, clone size, J gene, CDR3 DNA, CDR3 protein. The D gene is left open where the match is weak. Clone size is given for some rows only: seen once, a few or many times, or a class if the clone is expanded.

>TRBV29-1|NA|NA|TRBJ2-7
TGCAGCGTTGCAGAGCGCTACGAGCAGTACTTC
CSVAERYEQYF
>TRBV29-1|TRBD1|NA|TRBJ1-2
TGCAGCGTTGATGAGGGGGCCGGGGGTGGCTACACCTTC
CSVDEGAGGGYTF
>TRBV5-6|TRBD1|NA|TRBJ1-1
TGTGCCAGCAGCTGGGGCCCACAGGGGGAGACTGAAGCTTTCTTT
CASSWGPQGETEAFF
>TRBV4-1|NA|once|TRBJ1-5
TGCGCCAGCAGCCAAGATTTGGAAAGGACATATAGCAATCAGCCCCAGCATTTT
CASSQDLERTYSNQPQHF
>TRBV25-1|TRBD1|NA|TRBJ2-7
TGTGCCAGCAGTGATTCTTACAGGGGGCGTACCTACGAGCAGTACTTC
CASSDSYRGRTYEQYF
>TRBV5-5|TRBD1|few|TRBJ2-1
TGTGCCAGCAGCCGGGACAGGGGTGGGCATAATGAGCAGTTCTTC
CASSRDRGGHNEQFF
>TRBV9|NA|NA|TRBJ1-1
TGTGCCAGCAGCGTAGGGACAGTGAACACTGAAGCTTTCTTT
CASSVGTVNTEAFF
>TRBV7-9|TRBD1|few|TRBJ1-5
TGTGCCAGCAGCTCCGGGACAGCCTTCAATCAGCCCCAGCATTTT
CASSSGTAFNQPQHF
>TRBV7-9|NA|NA|TRBJ2-5
TGTTCCAGCAGCCCGGAGCTGGAGACCCAGTACTTC
CSSSPELETQYF
>TRBV15|NA|once|TRBJ2-7
TGTGCCACCGCACAGGAGTACCCCTACGAGCAGTACTTC
CATAQEYPYEQYF
>TRBV13|NA|once|TRBJ1-2
TGTGCCAGCAGCTTAGTGGGGACAACATATGGCTACACCTTC
CASSLVGTTYGYTF
>TRBV9|NA|NA|TRBJ2-7
TGTGCCAGCAGCGTAGGGGCCAGGGATATCTACGAGCAGTACTTC
CASSVGARDIYEQYF
>TRBV4-2|NA|NA|TRBJ1-5
TGTGCCAGCAGCCAAGATCCAGGGGTTCAGCCCCAGCATTTT
CASSQDPGVQPQHF
>TRBV9|NA|NA|TRBJ1-1
TGTGCCAGCAGCGTAGAAGGAAGGAGCACTGAAGCTTTCTTT
CASSVEGRSTEAFF
>TRBV19|NA|NA|TRBJ1-5
TGTGCCAGTAGTATGGGCAGGGGTGGGTATGGCAATCAGCCCCAGCATTTT
CASSMGRGGYGNQPQHF
>TRBV10-2|NA|few|TRBJ2-7
TGCGCCAGCAGTGAGTCGGGGGGGGCGAACTACGAGCAGTACTTC
CASSESGGANYEQYF
>TRBV4-3|NA|once|TRBJ1-2
TGCGCCAGCAGCCAAGTTTATGGCCGGGAAGGCTACACCTTC
CASSQVYGREGYTF
>TRBV7-9|TRBD2|NA|TRBJ2-1
TGTTCCAGCAGCCCTGGGGGGGGGACCCATGAGCAGTTCTTC
CSSSPGGGTHEQFF
>TRBV2|NA|NA|TRBJ1-1
TGTGCCAGCAGTGGCATATTGGGGGCCATGAACACTGAAGCTTTCTTT
CASSGILGAMNTEAFF
>TRBV6-1|TRBD1|once|TRBJ1-5
TGTGCCAGCAGTGACCCCAGGGGGCTTCGGCAGCCCCAGCATTTT
CASSDPRGLRQPQHF
>TRBV5-1|TRBD1|NA|TRBJ2-1
TGCGCCAGCATAGGGGGCGTATCCAATGAGCAGTTCTTC
CASIGGVSNEQFF
>TRBV19|NA|NA|TRBJ2-1
TGTGCCAGTAGTCCTCGCGGCGGGGTGGGACGTAATGAGCAGTTCTTC
CASSPRGGVGRNEQFF
>TRBV27|TRBD1|NA|TRBJ1-2
TGTGCCAGCAGTTTCTCCGGGACAGGGTTTGGCTACACCTTC
CASSFSGTGFGYTF
>TRBV5-4|TRBD2|NA|TRBJ2-3
TGTGCCAGCCGGACTAGCTTCTACACAGATACGCAGTATTTT
CASRTSFYTDTQYF
>TRBV4-2|TRBD2|once|TRBJ2-1
TGTGCCAGCAGCCAGGAGACTAGCGGGGAGTTCCATGAGCAGTTCTTC
CASSQETSGEFHEQFF
>TRBV5-4|NA|NA|TRBJ1-1
TGTGCCAGCAGCTTGGAGGGGGGGGGCGCGGGGGCTTTCTTT
CASSLEGGGAGAFF
>TRBV27|NA|NA|TRBJ2-7
TGTGCCAGCAGGATGTCCATGGAGTCCTACGAGCAGTACTTC
CASRMSMESYEQYF
>TRBV2|TRBD2|NA|TRBJ2-3
TGTGCCAGCAGCGGGACTAGCCGCACAGATACGCAGTATTTT
CASSGTSRTDTQYF
>TRBV28|NA|NA|TRBJ1-4
TGTGCCAGCAGTTCCCGGACTACCAATAATGAAAAACTGTTTTTT
CASSSRTTNNEKLFF
>TRBV2|TRBD2|NA|TRBJ2-7
TGTGCCAGCAGTGGGGGGGGACTCCGGACCTACGAGCAGTACTTC
CASSGGGLRTYEQYF
>TRBV6-5|TRBD1|NA|TRBJ2-4
TGTGCCAGCAGTGTTACAGAGACAGGGGGCATTCAGTACTTC
CASSVTETGGIQYF
>TRBV4-1|NA|NA|TRBJ1-1
TGCGCCAGCAGCCAAGACCGACGGACAGAAACGAACACTGAAGCTTTCTTT
CASSQDRRTETNTEAFF